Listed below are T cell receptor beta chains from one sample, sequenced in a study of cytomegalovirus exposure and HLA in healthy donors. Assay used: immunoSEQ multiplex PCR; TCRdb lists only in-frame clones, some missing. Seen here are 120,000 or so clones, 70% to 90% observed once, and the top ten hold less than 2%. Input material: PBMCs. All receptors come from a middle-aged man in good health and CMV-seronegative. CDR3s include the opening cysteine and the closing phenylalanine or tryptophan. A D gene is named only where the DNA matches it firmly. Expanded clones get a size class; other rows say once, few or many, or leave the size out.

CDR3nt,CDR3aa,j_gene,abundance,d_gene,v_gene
TGTGCCAGCAGTGATGTAGCAGGGGGCGGCACTGAAGCTTTCTTT,CASSDVAGGGTEAFF,TRBJ1-1,-,TRBD1,TRBV6-1
TGTGCCAGCTCACCACCTCCCGGGAGGGGGAGCAATGGCTACACCTTC,CASSPPPGRGSNGYTF,TRBJ1-2,-,-,TRBV18
TGTGCCAGTAGTGTCTTACAGGGGGCGATCACTGAAGCTTTCTTT,CASSVLQGAITEAFF,TRBJ1-1,-,TRBD1,TRBV19
TGCGCCAGCAGCAGTCGCGAGGAAGGGGGCGGAAACCAGCCCCAGCATTTT,CASSSREEGGGNQPQHF,TRBJ1-5,-,TRBD1,TRBV4-1
TGCGCCAGCAGCTTGGATCTTGTACAGGACTACGAGCAGTACTTC,CASSLDLVQDYEQYF,TRBJ2-7,-,-,TRBV5-1
TGTGCCAGCAGCTTAGGACAGGGACACTATGGCTACACCTTC,CASSLGQGHYGYTF,TRBJ1-2,-,TRBD1,TRBV7-9
TGTGCCAGCTCACCGGACAGAAATGAGCAGTTCTTC,CASSPDRNEQFF,TRBJ2-1,-,-,TRBV18
TGTGCCAGCAGCCCTACCGACAGGAATCAGCCCCAGCATTTT,CASSPTDRNQPQHF,TRBJ1-5,-,-,TRBV16
TGTGCCAGTTTCGAAGGAGCCAGCTCCTACGAGCAGTACTTC,CASFEGASSYEQYF,TRBJ2-7,-,-,TRBV28
TGTGCCAGCATTCTCCGGGACAGGAATTCACCCCTCCACTTT,CASILRDRNSPLHF,TRBJ1-6,-,TRBD1,TRBV6-1
TGTGCCAGCAGCTTATTAGGAGGAGCGGTAAAAGAGACCCAGTACTTC,CASSLLGGAVKETQYF,TRBJ2-5,-,-,TRBV7-6
TGTGCCAGTAGTATAGAACAGGGGAGCGCTGAAGCTTTCTTT,CASSIEQGSAEAFF,TRBJ1-1,-,TRBD1,TRBV19
TGCGCCAGCAGCTTGCAGGGGCACAATGAGCAGTTCTTC,CASSLQGHNEQFF,TRBJ2-1,-,-,TRBV5-1
TGCGCCAGCAGTGATGGCCTCTATGGCTACACCTTC,CASSDGLYGYTF,TRBJ1-2,-,-,TRBV5-1
TGTGCCAGCGGTAGCGGGGGGGCCGGAGAGACCCAGTACTTC,CASGSGGAGETQYF,TRBJ2-5,once,TRBD2,TRBV9
TGTGCCAGCGGTAGGGGGAACTATGGCTACACCTTC,CASGRGNYGYTF,TRBJ1-2,-,-,TRBV28
TGTGCCAGCACCCTTCTCCAGGGGTTCGGAAAGGGCTACACCTTC,CASTLLQGFGKGYTF,TRBJ1-2,-,-,TRBV28
TGTGCCAGCAGTGAAAGAGGGGGCTTCGCACAGTACTTC,CASSERGGFAQYF,TRBJ2-7,-,TRBD1,TRBV6-1
TGTGCCAGCAGCTTACCGACAGGGGACAATGAGCAGTTCTTC,CASSLPTGDNEQFF,TRBJ2-1,-,TRBD1,TRBV13
TGTGCCAGCAGCCGGGACAGCACCTACGAGCAGTACTTC,CASSRDSTYEQYF,TRBJ2-7,-,TRBD1,TRBV5-5
TGTGCCAGCAGCCAAGAACCGCAGGGGTTTTATAATTCACCCCTCCACTTT,CASSQEPQGFYNSPLHF,TRBJ1-6,-,-,TRBV14
TGCGCCAGCAGCCAAGAGGAGGGACCCTACGAGCAGTACTTC,CASSQEEGPYEQYF,TRBJ2-7,once,-,TRBV4-1
TGCGCCAGCAGCTTGAACCAGGGGGCCCATGGCTATACCTTC,CASSLNQGAHGYTF,TRBJ1-2,-,TRBD1,TRBV5-1
TGTGCCAGCAGCCCTGGGGCGGGACGGAGGGACGAGCAGTACTTC,CASSPGAGRRDEQYF,TRBJ2-7,-,-,TRBV5-4